This is a list of T cell receptor beta chains from one sample in a study of cytomegalovirus exposure and HLA in healthy donors. Clones were read by immunoSEQ multiplex PCR, and TCRdb kept only the in-frame ones, dropping some. This table has approximately 170,000 clones, roughly 85% appearing once. What was sequenced was PBMCs. These receptor sequences come from a boy aged 2-15 years in good health and CMV-seronegative. Each CDR3 is given with its conserved first and last residue. D genes are given only for firm matches. A row's size may be missing; if present it is once, few, many or a size class.

NA	TRBV28	TRBJ2-3	TRBD2	TGTGCCAGCGGGGCTAGCGGGACAGATACGCAGTATTTT	CASGASGTDTQYF
NA	TRBV11-2	TRBJ2-7	TRBD2	TGTGCCAGCAGCTTAGAGAAAGCACCGCCGGGACTATCTTCCTACGAGCAGTACTTC	CASSLEKAPPGLSSYEQYF
NA	TRBV5-6	TRBJ2-5	NA	TGTGCCAGCAGCTCCTGGGCAGAGACCCAGTACTTC	CASSSWAETQYF
NA	TRBV2	TRBJ1-5	TRBD1	TGTGCCAGCCTCCGAACGGGGACAGTGAATCAGCCCCAGCATTTT	CASLRTGTVNQPQHF
NA	TRBV27	TRBJ1-4	NA	TGTGCCAGCAGTCGGACAGTAACTAATGAAAAACTGTTTTTT	CASSRTVTNEKLFF
NA	TRBV9	TRBJ1-3	NA	TGTGCCAGCAGCGTAGATTCAGGGGCAGGAAACACCATATATTTT	CASSVDSGAGNTIYF
NA	TRBV11-1	TRBJ2-1	TRBD2	TGTGCCAGCCATTCGACTAGCGGGAGGGTCTCCTACAATGAGCAGTTCTTC	CASHSTSGRVSYNEQFF
NA	TRBV23-1	TRBJ1-3	TRBD1	TGCGCCAGCAGTCCCCCGGGACAGCCCCTAGCTACTGGAAACACCATATATTTT	CASSPPGQPLATGNTIYF
NA	TRBV11-1	TRBJ2-1	TRBD2	TGTGCCAGCAGCTTAAGGGTAGCGGGACCCAATGAGCAGTTCTTC	CASSLRVAGPNEQFF
NA	TRBV29-1	TRBJ2-1	NA	TGCAGCGTTGAAGCGGACTACGAATACAATGAGCAGTTCTTC	CSVEADYEYNEQFF
NA	TRBV19	TRBJ2-7	NA	TGTGCCAGTAGTATATATCCGGGTCCCTACGAGCAGTACTTC	CASSIYPGPYEQYF
NA	TRBV30	TRBJ2-5	TRBD1	TGTGCCTGGAGTGTACCGGACAGGAGCCAAGAGACCCAGTACTTC	CAWSVPDRSQETQYF
few	TRBV9	TRBJ2-3	TRBD2	TGTGCCAGCAGCGTAGGTACTAGCGGGATAACAGATACGCAGTATTTT	CASSVGTSGITDTQYF
NA	TRBV19	TRBJ1-3	TRBD1	TGTGCCAGTACCCCAACGACAGGGCAAGGAAACACCATATATTTT	CASTPTTGQGNTIYF
NA	TRBV7-9	TRBJ2-3	NA	TGTGCCAGCAGCAAGGATGGACGCGGAGGAAAAGATACGCAGTATTTT	CASSKDGRGGKDTQYF
NA	TRBV2	TRBJ1-2	NA	TGTGCCAGCAGTGAAGACAGGGTTTCTGGCTACACCTTC	CASSEDRVSGYTF
NA	TRBV19	TRBJ1-1	NA	TGTGCCAGTAGTAGCATGCAGGGTTTAGGCACTGAAGCTTTCTTT	CASSSMQGLGTEAFF
NA	TRBV28	TRBJ1-2	TRBD1	TGTGCCAGCAGCCCCATCTTAGGACAGGGACGCTATGGCTACACCTTC	CASSPILGQGRYGYTF
NA	TRBV11-2	TRBJ1-3	NA	TGTGCCAGCAGCCACGTCCGCCTCAGCTCTGGAAACACCATATATTTT	CASSHVRLSSGNTIYF
NA	TRBV19	TRBJ1-5	TRBD1	TGTGCCAGTAGTCCAGACAGGGACGATCAGCCCCAGCATTTT	CASSPDRDDQPQHF
NA	TRBV27	TRBJ2-7	NA	TGTGCCAGCAGTTTTCTCTCTAGCACCTACGAGCAGTACTTC	CASSFLSSTYEQYF
NA	TRBV5-5	TRBJ2-1	TRBD1	TGTGCCAGCAGCTTGGGGGGACAGGGGGCTCTGAATGAGCAGTTCTTC	CASSLGGQGALNEQFF
NA	TRBV4-2	TRBJ2-1	TRBD2	TGTGCCAGCAGCCAAGTTTTCGGGACTAGCCTTAATGAGCAGTTCTTC	CASSQVFGTSLNEQFF
NA	TRBV28	TRBJ1-6	NA	TGTGCCAGCAGTTTGGGGGGGGGAACCCTCCACTTT	CASSLGGGTLHF
NA	TRBV11-2	TRBJ2-1	NA	TGTGCCAGCAGCTCCGGGACACCCACCTACAATGAGCAGTTCTTC	CASSSGTPTYNEQFF
NA	TRBV18	TRBJ1-2	TRBD1	TGTGCCAGCTCACCGCGTGGGACAGGACCTAACTATGGCTACACCTTC	CASSPRGTGPNYGYTF
once	TRBV7-8	TRBJ1-4	NA	TGTGCCAGCAGCCCTCCGGTCTGGGAAAAACTGTTTTTT	CASSPPVWEKLFF
NA	TRBV7-8	TRBJ2-7	TRBD2	TGTGCCAGCAGCCCTACCCCGGCTAGCGGGAGCTCCAGCTCCTACGAGCAGTACTTC	CASSPTPASGSSSSYEQYF
NA	TRBV20-1	TRBJ2-7	TRBD1	TGCAGGGGACAGGGTTTATACGAGCAGTACTTC	CRGQGLYEQYF
NA	TRBV20-1	TRBJ2-7	TRBD1	TGCAGTGCTCGACAGGGCTACGAGCAGTACTTC	CSARQGYEQYF
NA	TRBV19	TRBJ2-1	TRBD1	TGTGCCAGTAGTATAAACGGGGGGTGGGACAGGGCCGTCAATGAGCAGTTCTTC	CASSINGGWDRAVNEQFF
once	TRBV28	TRBJ2-3	TRBD2	TGTGCCAGCAGTTTAGCGGGGGGCACAGATACGCAGTATTTT	CASSLAGGTDTQYF
NA	TRBV27	TRBJ1-4	NA	TGTGCCAGCAGTCCCCGGGGAAGAACTAATGAAAAACTGGTTTTT	CASSPRGRTNEKLVF
NA	TRBV28	TRBJ1-6	NA	TGTGCCAGCAGCCGATACTCACAGGGCTCCTATAATTCACCCCTCCACTTT	CASSRYSQGSYNSPLHF
NA	TRBV2	TRBJ2-7	NA	TGTGCCAGCAGTGAATTAGGTGGCGGGACCTACGAGCAGTACTTC	CASSELGGGTYEQYF
NA	TRBV9	TRBJ2-2	NA	TGTGCCAGCAGCCCACTGGACTACACCGGGGAGCTGTTTTTT	CASSPLDYTGELFF
NA	TRBV6-5	TRBJ1-5	NA	TGTGCCAGTGCGGACAGATACAATAGCAATCAGCCCCAGCATTTT	CASADRYNSNQPQHF
NA	TRBV29-1	TRBJ2-1	NA	TGCAGCGAGAAAACCCCAGGGGATGAGCAGTTCTTC	CSEKTPGDEQFF
few	TRBV10-3	TRBJ1-5	TRBD1	TGTGCCACAGCGGACAGGGTAGATCAGCCCCAGCATTTT	CATADRVDQPQHF
NA	TRBV15	TRBJ1-5	NA	TGTGCCACCAGCACCCACGGTTCGGGGCAGCCCCAGCATTTT	CATSTHGSGQPQHF
NA	TRBV11-3	TRBJ2-3	NA	TGTGCCAGCAGCTTGGACTTCACAGATACGCAGTATTTT	CASSLDFTDTQYF
NA	TRBV28	TRBJ2-3	NA	TGTGCCAGCAGCCGCCTTTCGGGGGAGGGCACAGATACGCAGTATTTT	CASSRLSGEGTDTQYF